This T cell receptor beta chain was captured by sequencing in a study of control samples from healthy donors and cancer patients (dated by TCRdb to the early 2020s). On this clone: There is no known antigen for this receptor. Within one base of it there is no much larger clone, and no base qualities were kept.

The protocol used for the library was the immunoSEQ multiplex PCR assay. The immuneACCESS repertoire file appears here via TCRdb, limited to in-frame rearrangements. These files lack a portion of the clones; in checked studies, under half of the deficit traces to unresolved V genes, and the cause of the others is not known. The sample has around 15,000 clones on record, 87% of them singletons. Together, the top ten hold roughly 10% of the sample. The sequencing input was PBMCs. This sequence was found in a woman in her seventies with colorectal cancer.

In nucleotides, the sequence is TGTGCCAGCAGCCCAAGGAAGCAGGGACTAGCCAAAAACATTCAGTACTTC. The encoded protein is CASSPRKQGLAKNIQYF. This chain is built from TRBV3-1 (or the pseudogene TRBV3-2) and TRBJ2-4; TRBD2 might be the D gene, on 6 matching bases. According to the germline V gene (reference sequence), CDR1 reads LGHDT and CDR2 reads YNNKEL. The CDR3 runs 17 amino acids, cysteine and phenylalanine included. The only DNA kept is the CDR3, 51 bases in frame from the first base. Relative to germline, V is 4 bases shorter and J is 0 bases shorter, with 16 bases between their ends.